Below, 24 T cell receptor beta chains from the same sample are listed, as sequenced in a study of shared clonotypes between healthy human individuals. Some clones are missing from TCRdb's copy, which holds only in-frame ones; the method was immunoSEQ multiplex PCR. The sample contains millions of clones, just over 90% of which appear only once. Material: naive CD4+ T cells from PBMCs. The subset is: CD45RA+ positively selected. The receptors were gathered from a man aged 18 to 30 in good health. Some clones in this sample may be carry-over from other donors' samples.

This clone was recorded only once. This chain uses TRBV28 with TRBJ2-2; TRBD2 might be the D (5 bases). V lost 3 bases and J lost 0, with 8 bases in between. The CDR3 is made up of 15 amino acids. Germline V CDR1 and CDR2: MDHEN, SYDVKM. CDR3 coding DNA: TGTGCCAGCAGTTTTTTCGGGGCGAACACCGGGGAGCTGTTTTTT. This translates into CASSFFGANTGELFF.

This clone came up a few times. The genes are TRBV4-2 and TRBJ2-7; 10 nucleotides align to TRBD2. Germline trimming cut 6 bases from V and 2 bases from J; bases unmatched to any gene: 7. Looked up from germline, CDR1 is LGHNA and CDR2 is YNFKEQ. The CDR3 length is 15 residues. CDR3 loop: CASRPTLAGTYEQYF. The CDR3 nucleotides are TGTGCCAGCAGGCCGACACTAGCGGGAACCTACGAGCAGTACTTC.

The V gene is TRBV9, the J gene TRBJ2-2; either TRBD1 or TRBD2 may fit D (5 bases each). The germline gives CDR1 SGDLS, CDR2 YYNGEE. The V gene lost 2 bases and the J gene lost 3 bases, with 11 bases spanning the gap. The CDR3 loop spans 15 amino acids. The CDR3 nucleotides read TGTGCCAGCAGCGTGGGACCGGGACACACCGGGGAGCTGTTTTTT. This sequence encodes CASSVGPGHTGELFF.

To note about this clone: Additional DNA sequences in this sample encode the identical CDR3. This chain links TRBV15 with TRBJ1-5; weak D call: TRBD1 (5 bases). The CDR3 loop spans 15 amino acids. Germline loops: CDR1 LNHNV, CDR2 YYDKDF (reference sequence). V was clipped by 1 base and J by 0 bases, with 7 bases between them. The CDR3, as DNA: TGTGCCACCAGCAGAGGACAGATTAGCAATCAGCCCCAGCATTTT. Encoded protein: CATSRGQISNQPQHF.

CDR3: CASSRGGSTGELFF. CDR3 nucleotides: TGCGCCAGCAGCCGCGGGGGGAGCACCGGGGAGCTGTTTTTT. The chain joins TRBV5-1 to TRBJ2-2, with 8 bases lining up with TRBD2. The CDR3 runs 14 residues. Per the germline V gene, CDR1 is SGHRS and CDR2 is YFSETQ. Germline trimming cut 4 bases from V and 4 bases from J; bases unmatched to any gene: 3.

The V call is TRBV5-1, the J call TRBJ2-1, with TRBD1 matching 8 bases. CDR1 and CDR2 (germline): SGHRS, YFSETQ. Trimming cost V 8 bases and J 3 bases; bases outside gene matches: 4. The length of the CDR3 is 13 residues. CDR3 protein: CASRQGFYNEQFF. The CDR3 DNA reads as TGCGCCAGTAGACAGGGGTTCTACAATGAGCAGTTCTTC.

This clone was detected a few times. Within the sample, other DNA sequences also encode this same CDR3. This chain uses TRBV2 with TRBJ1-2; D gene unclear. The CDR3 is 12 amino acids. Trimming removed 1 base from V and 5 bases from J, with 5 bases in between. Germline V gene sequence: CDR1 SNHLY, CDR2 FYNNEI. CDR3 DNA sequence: TGTGCCAGCAGTGAAGACAGTTATGGCTACACCTTC. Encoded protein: CASSEDSYGYTF.

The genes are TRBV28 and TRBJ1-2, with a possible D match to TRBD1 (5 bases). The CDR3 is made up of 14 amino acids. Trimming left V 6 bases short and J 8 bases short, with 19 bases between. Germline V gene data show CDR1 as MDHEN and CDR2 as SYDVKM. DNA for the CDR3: TGTGCCAGCAGCTTGAGTCACGGCAGGGAAGGCTACACCTTC. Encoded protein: CASSLSHGREGYTF.

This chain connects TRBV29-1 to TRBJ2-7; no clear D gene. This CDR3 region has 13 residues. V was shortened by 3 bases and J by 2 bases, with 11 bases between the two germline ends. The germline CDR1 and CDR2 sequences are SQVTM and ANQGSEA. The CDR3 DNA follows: TGCAGCGTTGAGTACCTTCGACCCTACGAGCAGTACTTC. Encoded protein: CSVEYLRPYEQYF.

The CDR3 DNA reads as TGTGCCTGTTCCCCAGGGGGCGGGAGAAGGCACAATGAGCAGTTCTTC. It codes for CACSPGGGRRHNEQFF. The chain links TRBV28 to TRBJ2-1, with D tentatively TRBD1 (8 bases). Germline V gives CDR1 MDHEN, CDR2 SYDVKM. Deletions cut 11 bases from V and 5 bases from J, with 25 bases between. The CDR3 has 16 residues.

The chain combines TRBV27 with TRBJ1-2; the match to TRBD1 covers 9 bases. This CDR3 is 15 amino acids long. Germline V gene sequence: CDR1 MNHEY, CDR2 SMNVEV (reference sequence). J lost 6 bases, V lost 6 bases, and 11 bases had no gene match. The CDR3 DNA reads TGTGCCAGCAGACGAACTGGGACAGGGATTCATGGCTACACCTTC. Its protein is CASRRTGTGIHGYTF.

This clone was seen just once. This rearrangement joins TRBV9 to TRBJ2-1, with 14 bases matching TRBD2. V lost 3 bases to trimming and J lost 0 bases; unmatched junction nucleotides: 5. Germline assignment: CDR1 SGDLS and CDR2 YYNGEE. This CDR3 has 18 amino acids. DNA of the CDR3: TGTGCCAGCAGCGAGGGACTAGCGGGGGTCAGCTCCTACAATGAGCAGTTCTTC. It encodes CASSEGLAGVSSYNEQFF.

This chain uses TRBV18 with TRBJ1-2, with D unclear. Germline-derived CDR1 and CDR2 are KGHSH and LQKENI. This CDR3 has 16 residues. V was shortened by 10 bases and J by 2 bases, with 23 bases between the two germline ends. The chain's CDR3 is CATSHSRVEPNYGYTF. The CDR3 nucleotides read TGTGCCACCTCCCATTCGAGGGTAGAACCAAACTATGGCTACACCTTC.

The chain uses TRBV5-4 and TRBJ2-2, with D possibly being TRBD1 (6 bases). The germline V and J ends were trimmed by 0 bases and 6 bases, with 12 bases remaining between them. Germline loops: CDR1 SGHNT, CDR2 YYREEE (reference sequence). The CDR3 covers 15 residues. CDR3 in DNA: TGTGCCAGCAGCTTGGGCAGGGGTAGCCCCGGGGAGCTGTTTTTT. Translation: CASSLGRGSPGELFF.

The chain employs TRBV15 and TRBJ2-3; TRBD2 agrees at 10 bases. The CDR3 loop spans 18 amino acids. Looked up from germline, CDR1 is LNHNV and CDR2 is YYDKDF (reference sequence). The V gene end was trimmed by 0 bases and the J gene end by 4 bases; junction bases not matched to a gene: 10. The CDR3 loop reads CATSRDRLAGVRSDTQYF. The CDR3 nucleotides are TGTGCCACCAGCAGAGATCGGCTAGCGGGAGTGAGATCAGATACGCAGTATTTT.

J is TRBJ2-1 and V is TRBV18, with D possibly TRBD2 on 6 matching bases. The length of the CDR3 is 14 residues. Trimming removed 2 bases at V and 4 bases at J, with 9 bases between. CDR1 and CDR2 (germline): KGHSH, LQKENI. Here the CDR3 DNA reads TGTGCCAGCTCACCAGGAGGGAGATACAATGAGCAGTTCTTC. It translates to CASSPGGRYNEQFF.

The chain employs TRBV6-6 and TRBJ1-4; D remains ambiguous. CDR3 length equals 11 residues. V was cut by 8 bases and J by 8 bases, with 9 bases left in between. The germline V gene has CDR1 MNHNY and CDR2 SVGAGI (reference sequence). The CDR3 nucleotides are TGTGCCAGCCGCTATTTGGAAAAACTGTTTTTT. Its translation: CASRYLEKLFF.

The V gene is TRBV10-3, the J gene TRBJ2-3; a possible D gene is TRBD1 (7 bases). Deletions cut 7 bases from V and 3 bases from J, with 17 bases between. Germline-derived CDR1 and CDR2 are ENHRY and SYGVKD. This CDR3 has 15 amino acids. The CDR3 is CAIKAGGGETDTQYF. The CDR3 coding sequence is TGTGCCATCAAAGCTGGAGGGGGCGAGACAGATACGCAGTATTTT.

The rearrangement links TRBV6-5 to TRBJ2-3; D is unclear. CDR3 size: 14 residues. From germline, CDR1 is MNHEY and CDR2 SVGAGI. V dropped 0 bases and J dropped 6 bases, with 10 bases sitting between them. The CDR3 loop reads CASSYSLSADTQYF. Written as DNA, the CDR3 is TGTGCCAGCAGTTACTCGCTCTCAGCGGATACGCAGTATTTT.

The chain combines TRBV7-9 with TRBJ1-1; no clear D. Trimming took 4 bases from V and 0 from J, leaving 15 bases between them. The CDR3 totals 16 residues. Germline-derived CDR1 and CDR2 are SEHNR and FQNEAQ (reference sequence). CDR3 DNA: TGTGCCAGCAGCTCAAAACAATCACTCATGAACACTGAAGCTTTCTTT. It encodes CASSSKQSLMNTEAFF.

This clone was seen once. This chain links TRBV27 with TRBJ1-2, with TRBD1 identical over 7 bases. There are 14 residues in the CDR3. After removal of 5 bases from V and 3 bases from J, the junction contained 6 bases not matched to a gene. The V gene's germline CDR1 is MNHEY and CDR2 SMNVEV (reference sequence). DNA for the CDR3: TGTGCCAGCAGTAGACAGGGTATAGACTATGGCTACACCTTC. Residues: CASSRQGIDYGYTF.

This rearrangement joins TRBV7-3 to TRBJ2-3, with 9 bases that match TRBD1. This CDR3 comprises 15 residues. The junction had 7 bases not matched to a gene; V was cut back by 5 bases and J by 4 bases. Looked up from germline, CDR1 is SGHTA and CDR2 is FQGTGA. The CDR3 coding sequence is TGTGCCAGCAGCGTCGGGACAGGGATTCCAGATACGCAGTATTTT. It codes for CASSVGTGIPDTQYF.

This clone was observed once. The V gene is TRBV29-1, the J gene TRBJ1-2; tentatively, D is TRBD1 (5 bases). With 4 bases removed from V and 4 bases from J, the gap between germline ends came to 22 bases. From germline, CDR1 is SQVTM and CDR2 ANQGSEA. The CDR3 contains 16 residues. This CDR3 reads CSVVPLGSGTPYGYTF. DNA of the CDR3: TGCAGCGTTGTCCCGCTAGGGTCGGGGACCCCCTATGGCTACACCTTC.

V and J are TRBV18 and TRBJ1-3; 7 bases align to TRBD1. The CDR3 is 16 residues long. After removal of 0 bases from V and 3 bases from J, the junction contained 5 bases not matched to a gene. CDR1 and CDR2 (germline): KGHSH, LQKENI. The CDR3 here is CASSPPNRGSGNTIYF. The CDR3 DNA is TGTGCCAGCTCACCACCGAACAGGGGCAGTGGAAACACCATATATTTT.